Each of the 32 T cell receptor beta chains below was sequenced from the same sample in a study of cytomegalovirus exposure and HLA in healthy donors. The PCR was carried out with 60 Vbeta primers and 13 Jbeta primers. The table came from immunoSEQ multiplex PCR; TCRdb's copy has only in-frame clones and leaves some out. The table lists about 61,000 clones, more than 70% of them singletons, with approximately 1.4% in the top ten. Material: PBMCs. These receptors were collected from a man aged 25-40 years in good health and CMV-seropositive.

This chain links TRBV6-6 with TRBJ2-7; TRBD1 matches 7 bases. The CDR3 extends over 13 amino acids. J gave up 3 bases and V 6 bases, and 5 bases lay outside the gene matches. Germline V lookup: CDR1 MNHNY, CDR2 SVGAGI (reference sequence). CDR3 loop: CASRVGQNYEQYF. CDR3 bases: TGTGCCAGCAGGGTGGGACAGAACTACGAGCAGTACTTC.

This clone was seen just once. The V and J genes are TRBV28 and TRBJ2-3; 11 bases line up with TRBD2. V dropped 3 bases and J dropped 1; count of bases not matched to a gene: 6. CDR1 MDHEN and CDR2 SYDVKM come from the germline V gene. CDR3 length equals 17 residues. The CDR3 DNA is TGTGCCAGCAGTTTTATCCCGACTAGCGGGGGCACAGATACGCAGTATTTT. Translation: CASSFIPTSGGTDTQYF.

V usage is TRBV7-9 and J usage is TRBJ2-2, with D perhaps matching TRBD2 (5 bases). The V end lost 4 bases, the J end lost 6 bases, and 9 bases lay between the germline ends. Per the germline V gene, CDR1 is SEHNR and CDR2 is FQNEAQ (reference sequence). This CDR3 is built from 13 residues. DNA of the CDR3: TGTGCCAGCAGCTCCACTAGAGCCGGGGAGCTGTTTTTT. Protein product: CASSSTRAGELFF.

The J gene is TRBJ1-2, the V gene TRBV25-1, with 11 bases fitting TRBD1. V was clipped by 4 bases and J by 6 bases; unmatched bases: 10. The length of the CDR3 is 16 residues. CDR1 is MGHDK and CDR2 is SYGVNS in the germline V gene. In DNA form, the CDR3 reads TGTGCCAGCAGTGTGTTCCCCGGACAGGGGGCGGATGGCTACACCTTC. As protein: CASSVFPGQGADGYTF.

The count of this clone is one. This chain's CDR3 is CATRTGINYGYTF. In DNA form, the CDR3 reads TGTGCCACTCGGACAGGCATTAACTATGGCTACACCTTC. The chain is built from TRBV6-5 and TRBJ1-2; TRBD1 matches 7 bases. Germline assignment: CDR1 MNHEY and CDR2 SVGAGI. CDR3 length: 13 amino acids. The ends lost 10 bases at V and 1 base at J; junction bases unmatched: 6.

J is TRBJ2-2 and V is TRBV18, with D unresolved. This CDR3 is built from 16 residues. V lost 6 bases to trimming and J lost 4 bases, with 18 bases between them. From germline, CDR1 is KGHSH and CDR2 LQKENI. In DNA, the CDR3 is TGTGCCAGCTCCCCTCCTCTTAATCCGGGCACCGGGGAGCTGTTTTTT. It specifies CASSPPLNPGTGELFF. The full variable domain, completed using reference TRBV18 and TRBJ2-2, is NAGVMQNPRHLVRRRGQEARLRCSPMKGHSHVYWYRQLPEEGLKFMVYLQKENIIDESGMPKERFSAEFPKEGPSILRIQQVVRGDSAAYFCASSPPLNPGTGELFFGEGSRLTVL.

V gene TRBV5-1 combines with J gene TRBJ1-1; D perhaps matches TRBD1 (6 bases). V was shortened by 2 bases and J by 4 bases, with 15 bases between the two germline ends. Germline-derived CDR1 and CDR2 are SGHRS and YFSETQ. The CDR3 totals 15 residues. DNA for the CDR3: TGCGCCAGCAGCTTAGGGGGGGGGACTGGCACTGAAGCTTTCTTT. Protein product: CASSLGGGTGTEAFF.

This chain joins TRBV7-2 and TRBJ2-1; 10 bases agree with TRBD2. The V gene end was trimmed by 3 bases and the J gene end by 10 bases; junction bases not matched to a gene: 9. The CDR3 loop spans 15 amino acids. Germline-derived CDR1 and CDR2 are SGHTA and FQGNSA. In DNA form, the CDR3 reads TGTGCCAGCAGCTTCAGGCTAGCGGGAGTACAAGAGCAGTTCTTC. Its protein is CASSFRLAGVQEQFF.

This clone was seen more than once but under ten times. This sequence joins TRBV11-2 and TRBJ2-1, with D perhaps matching TRBD1 (5 bases). Looked up from germline, CDR1 is SGHAT and CDR2 is FQNNGV. V lost 5 bases and J 9 bases, leaving 11 bases between the germline ends. The CDR3 totals 12 residues. The CDR3 is CASSPTRGEQFF. As DNA, the CDR3 is TGTGCCAGCAGCCCTACAAGGGGTGAGCAGTTCTTC.

The chain uses TRBV11-2 and TRBJ2-1; a possible D gene is TRBD2 (6 bases). CDR1 SGHAT and CDR2 FQNNGV come from the germline V gene. The CDR3 spans 12 residues. V lost 3 bases and J lost 11, with 11 bases in between. The CDR3 region is CASSFKAGQQFF. The CDR3 nucleotides are TGTGCCAGCAGCTTTAAAGCGGGCCAGCAGTTCTTC. The whole variable domain, remainder taken from reference TRBV11-2 and TRBJ2-1, is EAGVAQSPRYKIIEKRQSVAFWCNPISGHATLYWYQQILGQGPKLLIQFQNNGVVDDSQLPKDRFSAERLKGVDSTLKIQPAKLEDSAVYLCASSFKAGQQFFGPGTRLTVL.

The chain links TRBV28 to TRBJ1-1; D remains ambiguous. With 10 bases removed from V and 10 bases from J, the gap between germline ends came to 28 bases. The CDR3 runs 15 residues. The germline V gene encodes CDR1 MDHEN and CDR2 SYDVKM. CDR3 loop: CATLVDETQTEGAFF. Here the CDR3 DNA reads TGTGCCACCCTGGTAGATGAGACACAGACCGAGGGAGCTTTCTTT.

The rearrangement links TRBV7-9 to TRBJ2-1; 14 nucleotides agree with TRBD2. With 5 bases clipped from V and 7 bases from J, the junction kept 7 bases outside the gene matches. This CDR3 has 16 residues. The germline CDR1 and CDR2 sequences are SEHNR and FQNEAQ (reference sequence). In nucleotides, the CDR3 is TGTGCCAGCAGCCCATCGGGACTAGCGGGAGTTAATGAGCAGTTCTTC. This translates into CASSPSGLAGVNEQFF.

This chain links TRBV5-6 with TRBJ2-7; maybe TRBD2 (7 bases). The V gene's germline CDR1 is SGHDT and CDR2 YYEEEE. The length of the CDR3 is 15 residues. V shed 4 bases and J shed 3 bases, with 17 bases lying between them. CDR3 in amino acids: CASSPGASGLYEQYF. The CDR3 DNA is TGTGCCAGCAGCCCAGGGGCTAGCGGTCTCTACGAGCAGTACTTC.

The chain uses TRBV25-1 and TRBJ2-5; TRBD1 aligns across 9 bases. Germline CDR1 and CDR2: MGHDK and SYGVNS. The J segment lost 3 bases and the V segment lost 2 bases, leaving 4 bases of the junction unmatched. The CDR3 contains 15 residues. CDR3 loop: CASSEGQGTEETQYF. DNA for the CDR3: TGTGCCAGCAGTGAAGGACAGGGGACCGAAGAGACCCAGTACTTC.

The chain links TRBV6-1 to TRBJ2-5, with a possible D match to TRBD1 (6 bases). The V and J ends lost 3 bases and 2 bases respectively, with 13 bases between them. CDR1 is MNHNS and CDR2 is SASEGT in the germline V gene. The CDR3 runs to 15 residues. The CDR3: CASSDFFQGQETQYF. CDR3 DNA sequence: TGTGCCAGCAGTGATTTCTTTCAGGGGCAAGAGACCCAGTACTTC.

In nucleotides, the CDR3 is TGTGCCAGCAGCCCAGGCAGGGATAGCAATCAGCCCCAGCATTTT. Translated: CASSPGRDSNQPQHF. This chain joins TRBV7-9 and TRBJ1-5; possible D gene TRBD1, 5 bases. CDR1 and CDR2 (germline): SEHNR, FQNEAQ (reference sequence). V lost 5 bases and J 0 bases, leaving 11 bases between the germline ends. The CDR3 is 15 amino acids.

The J gene is TRBJ2-7, the V gene TRBV19; 10 bases fit TRBD2. The CDR3 runs 15 residues. V lost 5 bases and J lost 0; bases outside the gene matches: 4. Germline lookup yields CDR1 LNHDA and CDR2 SQIVND (reference sequence). The CDR3 coding sequence is TGTGCCAGTAGTTCACTAGCGGGGAGCTCCTACGAGCAGTACTTC. This sequence encodes CASSSLAGSSYEQYF.

The V call is TRBV7-9, the J call TRBJ2-7, with 10 bases fitting TRBD1. CDR1 and CDR2 (germline): SEHNR, FQNEAQ (reference sequence). Trimming at V came to 3 bases and at J to 2 bases, leaving 10 bases not matched to a gene. The CDR3 totals 17 residues. CDR3 sequence reads: CASSLGVRDRGTYEQYF. The DNA of the CDR3 is TGTGCCAGCAGCTTGGGGGTGAGGGACAGGGGTACCTACGAGCAGTACTTC. Full variable domain (rest looked up from reference TRBV7-9 and TRBJ2-7): DTGVSQNPRHKITKRGQNVTFRCDPISEHNRLYWYRQTLGQGPEFLTYFQNEAQLEKSRLLSDRFSAERPKGSFSTLEIQRTEQGDSAMYLCASSLGVRDRGTYEQYFGPGTRLTVT.

This sequence joins TRBV6-1 and TRBJ2-1; 7 nucleotides match TRBD1. Germline V gene sequence: CDR1 MNHNS, CDR2 SASEGT. Unmatched junction bases numbered 7, after V lost 6 bases and J lost 8 bases. The CDR3 is 13 residues long. This CDR3 reads CASRPSTGYEQFF. CDR3 nucleotides: TGTGCCAGCAGACCCTCGACAGGGTATGAGCAGTTCTTC.

This clone was counted a few times. The chain couples TRBV7-9 to TRBJ2-5; 8 positions agree with TRBD2. Germline CDR1 reads SEHNR; CDR2 reads FQNEAQ (reference sequence). This CDR3 spans 15 amino acids. V gave up 5 bases and J gave up 1 base; unmatched junction bases: 6. This CDR3 reads CASSPGTRIQETQYF. As DNA, the CDR3 is TGTGCCAGCAGCCCTGGGACTAGAATCCAAGAGACCCAGTACTTC.

V usage is TRBV7-8 and J usage is TRBJ1-2, with D uncertain. There are 14 residues in the CDR3. Looked up from germline, CDR1 is SGHVS and CDR2 is FQNEAQ. The V and J ends lost 2 bases and 2 bases respectively, with 9 bases between them. This chain's CDR3 is CASSLTKQNYGYTF. The DNA of the CDR3 is TGTGCCAGCAGCTTAACCAAACAGAACTATGGCTACACCTTC.

V gene TRBV9 combines with J gene TRBJ2-1, with 11 nucleotides matching TRBD2. Germline-derived CDR1 and CDR2 are SGDLS and YYNGEE. The CDR3 length is 18 residues. The trim removed 2 bases at V and 1 base at J, leaving 8 bases unmatched. CDR3 loop: CASSVGTSGRKSYNEQFF. DNA of the CDR3: TGTGCCAGCAGCGTGGGTACTAGCGGGAGAAAATCCTACAATGAGCAGTTCTTC.

The rearrangement uses TRBV2 and TRBJ2-1; 10 nucleotides align to TRBD2. Germline V gives CDR1 SNHLY, CDR2 FYNNEI. This CDR3 has 13 amino acids. V was pared by 8 bases and J by 5 bases, with 3 bases of the junction left unmatched. The CDR3 loop reads CASRLAGDNEQFF. As DNA, the CDR3 is TGTGCCAGCCGGCTAGCGGGAGACAATGAGCAGTTCTTC. Based on the CDR3 plus reference TRBV2 and TRBJ2-1, the full variable domain is EPEVTQTPSHQVTQMGQEVILRCVPISNHLYFYWYRQILGQKVEFLVSFYNNEISEKSEIFDDQFSVERPDGSNFTLKIRSTKLEDSAMYFCASRLAGDNEQFFGPGTRLTVL.

The CDR3 DNA reads as TGTGCCAGCAGCCAAGCGAAAGGGGACAGGGGAAGGTACGAGCAGTACTTC. It is translated as CASSQAKGDRGRYEQYF. The V gene is TRBV14, the J gene TRBJ2-7; 10 bases fit TRBD1. V was clipped by 1 base and J by 4 bases; unmatched bases: 10. The CDR3 totals 17 residues. Germline V CDR1 and CDR2: SGHDN, FVKESK.

The CDR3 nucleotides are TGCGCCAGCAGCTGGGGACAGGGGGACAATCAGCCCCAGCATTTT. Translated, it gives CASSWGQGDNQPQHF. The chain uses TRBV5-1 and TRBJ1-5, with 11 bases lining up with TRBD1. CDR3 size: 15 residues. Germline CDR1 SGHRS, CDR2 YFSETQ. Unmatched junction bases numbered 2, after V lost 3 bases and J lost 3 bases.

This sequence joins TRBV29-1 and TRBJ2-3; tentatively, D is TRBD2 (6 bases). Trimming removed 5 bases from V and 0 bases from J, with 12 bases in between. Per germline, CDR1 SQVTM and CDR2 ANQGSEA. The CDR3 is 14 amino acids. The DNA for the CDR3 is TGCAGCGTTATCTGGGGGACTAGCACAGATACGCAGTATTTT. It is translated as CSVIWGTSTDTQYF.

This rearrangement joins TRBV11-2 to TRBJ2-1; tentative D call: TRBD1 (5 bases). The CDR3 is 17 amino acids. CDR1 is SGHAT and CDR2 is FQNNGV in the germline V gene. Trimming left V 4 bases short and J 2 bases short, with 18 bases between. CDR3 nucleotide sequence: TGTGCCAGCAGCTCCTCGACAAGGGGTTGGACCTACAATGAGCAGTTCTTC. It yields the protein CASSSSTRGWTYNEQFF.

V is TRBV11-2 and J is TRBJ2-7; maybe TRBD1 (6 bases). The germline V and J ends were trimmed by 3 bases and 5 bases, with 17 bases remaining between them. Germline-derived CDR1 and CDR2 are SGHAT and FQNNGV. This CDR3 spans 15 amino acids. CDR3 sequence reads: CASSFNYLQGNEQYF. CDR3 sequence (DNA): TGTGCCAGCAGCTTTAACTACCTACAGGGAAACGAGCAGTACTTC.

The CDR3 DNA follows: TGTGCCTGGAGTGTCCTGGACAGGAGGAACACTGAAGCTTTCTTT. Protein product: CAWSVLDRRNTEAFF. V usage is TRBV30 and J usage is TRBJ1-1; 7 nucleotides agree with TRBD1. Per germline, CDR1 GTSNPN and CDR2 SVGIG (reference sequence). The CDR3 is 15 amino acids. With 0 bases clipped from V and 1 base from J, the junction kept 5 bases outside the gene matches.

This clone was picked up one time. The chain joins TRBV6-5 to TRBJ1-5; 8 positions match TRBD1. There are 14 residues in the CDR3. CDR1 is MNHEY and CDR2 is SVGAGI in the germline V gene. The junction had 6 bases not matched to a gene; V was cut back by 4 bases and J by 7 bases. CDR3 DNA sequence: TGTGCCAGCAGTTTATCAGGGGGCACCCAGCCCCAGCATTTT. Protein sequence: CASSLSGGTQPQHF.

This chain connects TRBV30 to TRBJ2-3; D unresolved. Trimming took off 0 bases at V and 3 bases at J, with 7 bases between the two ends. Per germline, CDR1 GTSNPN and CDR2 SVGIG (reference sequence). This CDR3 is 13 amino acids long. The CDR3 DNA follows: TGTGCCTGGAGTGTACTCATTACAGATACGCAGTATTTT. This gives the protein CAWSVLITDTQYF.

The V call is TRBV7-2, the J call TRBJ1-3, with 10 bases lining up with TRBD1. This CDR3 is 17 amino acids long. CDR1 and CDR2 (germline): SGHTA, FQGNSA. With V trimmed by 5 bases and J by 4 bases, 11 bases remained unmatched. CDR3: CASSQYGTGVRGNTIYF. The CDR3 nucleotides read TGTGCCAGCAGCCAATACGGGACAGGGGTACGAGGAAACACCATATATTTT.